This entry features one TCR beta chain sequence. This sample is drawn from a study of blood T cell repertoires in COVID-19. About the research overall: Sample material is recorded as cDNA or gDNA derived from T cells, B-cell-depleted T cells, or PBMCs.

CDR1 is SGDLS, CDR2 YYNGEE, per germline. The CDR3 spans 13 residues. The V end was cut by 4 bases, the J end by 6 bases, with 13 bases between. This table comes from immunoSEQ multiplex PCR, and its TCRdb copy is limited to in-frame clones, with some not included. The sample consists of roughly 160,000 clones, approximately 91% of them appearing once. Sequencing was done on a sample of peripheral blood. The receptor was isolated from a young man with acute or convalescent COVID-19. The chain recombines TRBV9 with TRBJ1-2, with D possibly matching TRBD1 (6 bases). This chain's CDR3 is CASSSAYRDGYTF. In DNA, the CDR3 is TGTGCCAGCAGCTCAGCGTACAGGGATGGCTACACCTTC.